These 27 T cell receptor beta chains came from one sample sequenced in a study of blood T cell repertoires in COVID-19. Some clones are missing from TCRdb's copy, which holds only in-frame ones; the method was immunoSEQ multiplex PCR. The table lists about 400,000 clones, roughly 90% of them singletons. Material: PBMCs or T cells enriched from blood (not recorded which). Every receptor here comes from a woman in her twenties or thirties with acute COVID-19.

This clone appeared a single time. The chain joins TRBV2 to TRBJ2-3; tentative D call: TRBD2 (6 bases). CDR3 length equals 17 residues. Trimming took 6 bases from V and 0 from J, leaving 19 bases between them. Germline CDR1 and CDR2: SNHLY and FYNNEI. The CDR3 region has the DNA TGTGCCAGCAGACGGGGGTCGGGCGGGCCAAGCACAGATACGCAGTATTTT. Residues: CASRRGSGGPSTDTQYF.

Turning to this clone: Other nucleotide sequences in the sample specify the same CDR3. The V call is TRBV24-1, the J call TRBJ2-7; D possibly corresponds to TRBD1 (5 bases). With 3 bases removed from V and 1 base from J, the gap between germline ends came to 6 bases. Germline V gene lookup returns CDR1 KGHDR and CDR2 SFDVKD. This CDR3 is 13 amino acids long. The DNA of the CDR3 is TGTGCCACCAGTGATCGACAGTCCTACGAGCAGTACTTC. This sequence encodes CATSDRQSYEQYF.

This rearrangement joins TRBV13 to TRBJ1-1, with 8 bases identical to TRBD1. V shed 4 bases, J shed 10 bases, and the junction held 8 bases outside the gene matches. The germline gives CDR1 PRHDT, CDR2 FYEKMQ (reference sequence). CDR3 length: 13 residues. The CDR3 here is CASSSMDRVAAFF. The CDR3 nucleotides read TGTGCCAGCAGCTCAATGGACAGGGTTGCAGCTTTCTTT.

The chain links TRBV4-1 to TRBJ2-1, with 8 bases aligning to TRBD2. V lost 2 bases, J lost 3 bases, and 9 bases stayed unmatched. Germline CDR1 and CDR2: MGHRA and YSYEKL. CDR3 length: 17 residues. The CDR3 sequence: CASSQSSGLVLYNEQFF. The CDR3 DNA reads TGCGCCAGCAGCCAATCCTCGGGACTAGTACTCTACAATGAGCAGTTCTTC.

This chain joins TRBV29-1 and TRBJ1-1, with D perhaps matching TRBD1 (5 bases). Trimming cost V 6 bases and J 2 bases, with 16 bases left between them. This CDR3 region has 14 residues. Germline V gene lookup returns CDR1 SQVTM and CDR2 ANQGSEA. The CDR3 region has the DNA TGCAGCGTCCGGTGGGGGGGAGGAAACACTGAAGCTTTCTTT. Translation gives CSVRWGGGNTEAFF.

This chain links TRBV11-2 with TRBJ1-1, with TRBD1 as a possible D gene (6 bases). The CDR3 consists of 13 residues. Per germline, CDR1 SGHAT and CDR2 FQNNGV. Trimming pared 5 bases from V and 10 bases from J, leaving 17 bases between. The CDR3 coding sequence is TGTGCCAGCAGCCCACGAGGGGGTTTGGTAGCTTTCTTT. This codes for CASSPRGGLVAFF.

The chain joins TRBV7-7 to TRBJ2-7, with D perhaps TRBD2 (5 bases). Looked up from germline, CDR1 is SSHAT and CDR2 is FNYEAQ (reference sequence). Deletions cut 5 bases from V and 0 bases from J, with 26 bases between. The CDR3 consists of 19 residues. The DNA of the CDR3 is TGTGCCAGCAGCCCTAAAGGGATAACTAGATCCTCAGTCTCCTACGAGCAGTACTTC. Protein: CASSPKGITRSSVSYEQYF.

The chain carries TRBV10-3 and TRBJ2-2; perhaps TRBD1 as D (5 bases). The V and J ends lost 3 bases and 6 bases respectively, with 11 bases between them. Germline V gives CDR1 ENHRY, CDR2 SYGVKD. CDR3 length equals 14 residues. CDR3 nucleotides: TGTGCCATCAGTGACAGGGCAGAGGCCGGGGAGCTGTTTTTT. It yields the protein CAISDRAEAGELFF.

CDR3 sequence: CASSFGPGGAYEQYF. The CDR3 bases are TGTGCCAGCAGCTTCGGCCCGGGGGGGGCCTACGAGCAGTACTTC. V and J are TRBV5-5 and TRBJ2-7; 8 bases are a match to TRBD2. Germline lookup yields CDR1 SGHKS and CDR2 YYEKEE (reference sequence). Germline trimming cut 2 bases from V and 2 bases from J; bases unmatched to any gene: 6. The CDR3 has 15 amino acids.

The chain joins TRBV24-1 to TRBJ2-5; 8 positions agree with TRBD1. V lost 4 bases to trimming and J lost 5 bases; unmatched junction nucleotides: 8. The CDR3 runs to 15 residues. Germline V gene sequence: CDR1 KGHDR, CDR2 SFDVKD. CDR3: CATSETQGAWETQYF. The CDR3 bases are TGTGCCACCAGTGAGACGCAGGGGGCGTGGGAGACCCAGTACTTC.

V and J are TRBV5-1 and TRBJ1-6; 7 bases map to TRBD1. Trimming removed 0 bases from V and 10 bases from J; junction bases left unmatched: 10. Germline CDR1 is SGHRS and CDR2 is YFSETQ. There are 16 residues in the CDR3. The CDR3 bases are TGCGCCAGCAGCTTGGCCATGTTAGGGGGCGAATCACCCCTCCACTTT. Amino acids: CASSLAMLGGESPLHF.

About this clone itself: Compared with germline, one end of the junction differs, possibly owing to a read error. The rearrangement links TRBV11-2 to TRBJ2-7; 9 positions match TRBD1. The CDR3 is 14 amino acids. Germline V lookup: CDR1 SGHAT, CDR2 FQNNGV. The CDR3 is CVSSSGDRVYEQYF. CDR3 bases: TGTGTCAGCAGCTCCGGGGACAGGGTCTACGAGCAGTACTTC.

This clone was detected a few times. V is TRBV6-2 or TRBV6-3 and J is TRBJ2-7, with TRBD1 matching 9 bases. V gave up 5 bases and J gave up 2 bases; unmatched junction bases: 7. Germline loops: CDR1 MNHEY, CDR2 SVGEGT. The CDR3 loop spans 15 amino acids. DNA of the CDR3: TGTGCCAGCAGTCCCGAGGGGACAGGGACCTACGAGCAGTACTTC. Translated: CASSPEGTGTYEQYF.

The rearrangement links TRBV19 to TRBJ1-1; D remains ambiguous. Germline V gene data show CDR1 as LNHDA and CDR2 as SQIVND (reference sequence). The CDR3 consists of 13 residues. V lost 3 bases and J lost 0, with 5 bases in between. The CDR3 DNA follows: TGTGCCAGTAGTATCTCTGTGAACACTGAAGCTTTCTTT. It encodes CASSISVNTEAFF.

Concerning this clone: The sample has other DNA sequences that encode this CDR3 too. The V call is TRBV19, the J call TRBJ2-3; D ambiguous. The CDR3 sequence is 13 residues long. From germline, CDR1 is LNHDA and CDR2 SQIVND (reference sequence). Trimming stripped 3 bases from V and 1 base from J, with 5 bases between. CDR3 in amino acids: CASSISGTDTQYF. Here the CDR3 DNA reads TGTGCCAGTAGTATCTCGGGCACAGATACGCAGTATTTT.

In DNA form, the CDR3 reads TGTGCCTGGAGTGACCAGCCGAGGGACTATGGCTACACCTTC. It specifies CAWSDQPRDYGYTF. The V and J genes are TRBV30 and TRBJ1-2; D is uncertain. Germline V gene sequence: CDR1 GTSNPN, CDR2 SVGIG (reference sequence). The CDR3 is 14 amino acids. The V end lost 1 base, the J end lost 3 bases, and 12 bases lay between the germline ends.

This chain uses TRBV6-5 with TRBJ2-7; D gene uncertain. The germline V and J ends were trimmed by 5 bases and 4 bases, with 12 bases remaining between them. This CDR3 comprises 13 residues. The germline gives CDR1 MNHEY, CDR2 SVGAGI. The DNA of the CDR3 is TGTGCCAGCAGTAATGTCCCGCAGTACGAGCAGTACTTC. The encoded protein is CASSNVPQYEQYF.

The V and J genes are TRBV2 and TRBJ1-4; 8 positions agree with TRBD1. Germline V lookup: CDR1 SNHLY, CDR2 FYNNEI. J lost 6 bases, V lost 6 bases, and 6 bases had no gene match. The CDR3 is 14 residues long. The CDR3 DNA reads as TGTGCCAGCAGAGGACAGGGCCCGGATGAAAAACTGTTTTTT. It specifies CASRGQGPDEKLFF.

The chain has TRBV18 and TRBJ1-5; 11 bases line up with TRBD1. Looked up from germline, CDR1 is KGHSH and CDR2 is LQKENI. The CDR3 is 17 amino acids. V lost 5 bases to trimming and J lost 8 bases; unmatched junction nucleotides: 14. In nucleotides, the CDR3 is TGTGCCAGCTCAGATAGGACAGGGGGCCCGTATTTGGAGCCCCAGCATTTT. This sequence encodes CASSDRTGGPYLEPQHF.

V and J are TRBV7-3 and TRBJ1-1; 7 bases fit TRBD1. Trimming took 5 bases from V and 4 from J; bases not matched to a gene: 7. CDR3 length: 14 residues. The germline V gene encodes CDR1 SGHTA and CDR2 FQGTGA. The CDR3 DNA reads TGTGCCAGCAGCACCTTACAGGGGAGCACTGAAGCTTTCTTT. It encodes CASSTLQGSTEAFF.

The CDR3 sequence is CASRTGYIGELFF. The DNA of the CDR3 is TGTGCCAGCAGGACAGGGTACATCGGGGAGCTGTTTTTT. The chain carries TRBV27 and TRBJ2-2; 7 bases map to TRBD1. CDR3 length equals 13 residues. CDR1 MNHEY and CDR2 SMNVEV come from the germline V gene (reference sequence). Trimming cost V 6 bases and J 7 bases; bases outside gene matches: 5.

The chain is built from TRBV24-1 and TRBJ2-2; D unresolved. CDR3 length equals 12 residues. Germline CDR1 KGHDR, CDR2 SFDVKD. V dropped 4 bases and J dropped 5 bases, with 4 bases sitting between them. The CDR3 loop reads CATSDTTGELFF. The CDR3 DNA is TGTGCCACCAGTGACACAACCGGGGAGCTGTTTTTT.

The gene calls are TRBV2 and TRBJ1-1; maybe TRBD1 (6 bases). CDR3 size: 14 residues. Per germline, CDR1 SNHLY and CDR2 FYNNEI. V was trimmed by 7 bases and J by 1 base, leaving 13 bases between them. CDR3 residues: CASKPPGENTEAFF. The CDR3 nucleotides read TGTGCCAGCAAACCACCAGGGGAGAACACTGAAGCTTTCTTT.

The chain employs TRBV4-3 and TRBJ2-2, with 8 positions matching TRBD2. The CDR3 extends over 14 amino acids. J was trimmed by 5 bases and V by 8 bases; bases with no gene match: 7. Germline V lookup: CDR1 LGHNA, CDR2 YSLEER. CDR3 in amino acids: CASGTTGGTGELFF. CDR3 coding DNA: TGCGCCAGCGGCACAACGGGGGGGACCGGGGAGCTGTTTTTT.

The genes are TRBV7-3 and TRBJ2-2; 8 nucleotides align to TRBD2. V lost 5 bases to trimming and J lost 3 bases; unmatched junction nucleotides: 5. Germline values: CDR1 SGHTA, CDR2 FQGTGA. The length of the CDR3 is 15 residues. CDR3 loop: CASSLGAGDTGELFF. The CDR3 DNA reads as TGTGCCAGCAGCCTCGGAGCGGGGGACACCGGGGAGCTGTTTTTT.

The V call is TRBV5-1, the J call TRBJ2-7; 7 bases align to TRBD2. The J segment lost 3 bases and the V segment lost 3 bases, leaving 9 bases of the junction unmatched. The CDR3 is 15 amino acids. The V gene's germline CDR1 is SGHRS and CDR2 YFSETQ. The CDR3 spells CASSYSGRGGYEQYF. The CDR3 nucleotides read TGCGCCAGCAGCTACTCAGGGAGGGGTGGCTACGAGCAGTACTTC.

V and J are TRBV5-6 and TRBJ1-5; TRBD1 matches at 8 bases. The CDR3 has 16 amino acids. In germline, CDR1 is SGHDT, CDR2 YYEEEE. The V gene end was trimmed by 5 bases and the J gene end by 5 bases; junction bases not matched to a gene: 12. CDR3 sequence reads: CASSYLKSTGDQPQHF. Here the CDR3 DNA reads TGTGCCAGCAGTTACCTTAAATCGACAGGGGATCAGCCCCAGCATTTT.